The next 8 T cell receptor beta chains were all read from a single sample in a study of T cell changes during pregnancy in multiple sclerosis. Sequenced by immunoSEQ multiplex PCR; TCRdb stores in-frame clones only, minus some. The sample consists of about 40,000 clones, over 85% of them appearing once. Source: peripheral blood, taken before pregnancy. These receptors came from a female donor with multiple sclerosis, enrolled in a pregnancy study.

This clone came up once. The CDR3 sequence is CSVEVAWEQYF. The CDR3 DNA follows: TGCAGCGTTGAGGTCGCGTGGGAGCAGTACTTC. The rearrangement links TRBV29-1 to TRBJ2-7; D call uncertain. The V end lost 3 bases, the J end lost 7 bases, and 10 bases lay between the germline ends. Germline V CDR1 and CDR2: SQVTM, ANQGSEA. CDR3 length: 11 amino acids.

With regard to this clone: Mismatch with germline at one junction end may stem from a read error. V is TRBV18 and J is TRBJ1-1; D not resolved. Germline V gene data show CDR1 as KGHSH and CDR2 as LQKENI. This CDR3 contains 12 residues. Written as DNA, the CDR3 is TGTGCCAGCTCCCAAGTGAACAGTGAAGCTTTCTTT. This encodes CASSQVNSEAFF.

The V and J genes are TRBV27 and TRBJ1-2, with 9 bases matching TRBD1. Per the germline V gene, CDR1 is MNHEY and CDR2 is SMNVEV (reference sequence). V was pared by 4 bases and J by 4 bases, with 7 bases of the junction left unmatched. CDR3 length: 15 amino acids. For the CDR3, the DNA is TGTGCCAGCAGTTCCTCCGGGACAGGGTCCTATGGCTACACCTTC. It codes for CASSSSGTGSYGYTF.

The chain couples TRBV7-6 to TRBJ2-3; D may be TRBD2 (5 bases). This CDR3 comprises 15 residues. Germline assignment: CDR1 SGHVS and CDR2 FNYEAQ. Trimming pared 1 base from V and 4 bases from J, leaving 12 bases between. In DNA form, the CDR3 reads TGTGCCAGCAGCTTAGTCCGAGGGCTAGCAGATACGCAGTATTTT. This codes for CASSLVRGLADTQYF. Full variable domain (missing parts from reference TRBV7-6 and TRBJ2-3): GAGVSQSPRYKVTKRGQDVALRCDPISGHVSLYWYRQALGQGPEFLTYFNYEAQQDKSGLPNDRFSAERPEGSISTLTIQRTEQRDSAMYRCASSLVRGLADTQYFGPGTRLTVL.

This clone was observed a single time. V usage is TRBV6-4 and J usage is TRBJ2-6, with D perhaps TRBD1 (6 bases). The CDR3 loop spans 17 amino acids. V was cut by 0 bases and J by 0 bases, with 9 bases left in between. The germline gives CDR1 MRHNA, CDR2 SNTAGT. The CDR3 loop reads CASSDSGAGSGANVLTF. The CDR3 bases are TGTGCCAGCAGTGACTCGGGGGCAGGCTCTGGGGCCAACGTCCTGACTTTC.

The V gene is TRBV11-3, the J gene TRBJ2-6; a weak D match, TRBD1 (5 bases). Trimming stripped 1 base from V and 3 bases from J, with 10 bases between. The CDR3 has 16 residues. The germline V gene has CDR1 SGHNT and CDR2 YENEEA. The chain's CDR3 is CASSLAQAGGANVLTF. The CDR3 bases are TGTGCCAGCAGCTTAGCACAGGCAGGTGGGGCCAACGTCCTGACTTTC.

The J gene is TRBJ2-1, the V gene TRBV7-9; TRBD2 aligns across 10 bases. This CDR3 has 16 residues. CDR1 is SEHNR and CDR2 is FQNEAQ in the germline V gene (reference sequence). The V segment lost 6 bases and the J segment 8 bases; nucleotides outside the gene matches: 13. CDR3 region: CASSWNAGTSVDEQFF. The CDR3 DNA sequence: TGTGCCAGCAGTTGGAACGCCGGGACTAGCGTCGATGAGCAGTTCTTC.

The chain carries TRBV18 and TRBJ1-1; TRBD1 agrees at 7 bases. The CDR3 length is 14 residues. CDR1 is KGHSH and CDR2 is LQKENI in the germline V gene. The trim removed 3 bases at V and 3 bases at J, leaving 4 bases unmatched. Here the CDR3 DNA reads TGTGCCAGCTCACCGTACAGGGGAGACACTGAAGCTTTCTTT. It codes for CASSPYRGDTEAFF.